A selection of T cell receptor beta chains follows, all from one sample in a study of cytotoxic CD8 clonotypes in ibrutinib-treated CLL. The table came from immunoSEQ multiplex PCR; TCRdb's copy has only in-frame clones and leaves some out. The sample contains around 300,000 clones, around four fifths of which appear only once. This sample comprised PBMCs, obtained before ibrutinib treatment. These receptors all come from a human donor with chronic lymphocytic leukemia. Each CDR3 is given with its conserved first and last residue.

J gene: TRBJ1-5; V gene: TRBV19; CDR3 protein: CASSIVSGSQPQHF
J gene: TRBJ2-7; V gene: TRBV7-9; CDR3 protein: CASSFGQGKYF
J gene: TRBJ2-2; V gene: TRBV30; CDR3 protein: CASSSGRATFGGELFF
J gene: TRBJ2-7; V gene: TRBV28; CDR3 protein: CASSLALGQEVTYEQYF
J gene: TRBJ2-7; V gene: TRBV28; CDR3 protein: CASSSGPSYEQYF
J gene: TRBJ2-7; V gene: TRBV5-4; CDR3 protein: CASSRPLAGPYEQYF
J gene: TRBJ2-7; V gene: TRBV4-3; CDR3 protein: CASSPSSGLAGGRDDEQYF
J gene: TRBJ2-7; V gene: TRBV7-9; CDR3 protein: CASSLTSTSGFSYEQYF
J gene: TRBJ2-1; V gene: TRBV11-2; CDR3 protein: CASSLSPVAATNANEQFF
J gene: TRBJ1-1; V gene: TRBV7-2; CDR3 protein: CASSLTREGTEAFF
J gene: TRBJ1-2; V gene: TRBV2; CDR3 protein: CASSEIVGARGYTF
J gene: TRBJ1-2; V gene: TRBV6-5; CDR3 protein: CASRNRGRGSGYTF